This T cell receptor (beta chain) was captured in a study of Graves' ophthalmopathy and Graves' hyperthyroidism. Whole-study context: Investigators collected peripheral blood at initial diagnosis, before any treatment was given. Whole-study results and caveats: The 13-signature model separated ophthalmopathy from stable hyperthyroidism at roughly 88% sensitivity and almost 83% specificity. Most thyroid-expanded clonotypes exceeding 0.001 frequency were also found in blood.

This clonotype was recorded many times. Antigen: not known. The authors amplified TCR beta CDR3 regions from RNA transcripts. RT-PCR with HTBI primers came first, then second-round multiplex PCR. TCRdb recomputed calls from the multiplex PCR reads with MiXCR, one row per CDR3 protein. This repertoire shows about 380,000 distinct CDR3 sequences, approximately 15% found once; its top ten account for 5.5% to 8%. After removal of 4 bases from V and 7 bases from J, the junction contained 4 bases not matched to a gene. This CDR3 spans 14 amino acids. Germline-derived CDR1 and CDR2 are SGHRS and YFSETQ. It was on clinical symptoms, serum thyroxine, TRAb, thyroid ultrasound and orbital computed tomography that diagnosis relied.

Sequencing was performed on peripheral blood. The receptor's source is a woman aged 18-29 years with stable Graves' hyperthyroidism. The V and J genes are TRBV5-1 and TRBJ2-4; 11 nucleotides line up with TRBD1. The CDR3 DNA sequence: TGCGCCAGCAGCGCCGGGACAGGGGGGAACATTCAGTACTTC. The encoded protein is CASSAGTGGNIQYF.